The rows below give T cell receptor beta chains drawn from one sample of a study of blood T cell repertoires in COVID-19. The data were produced by immunoSEQ multiplex PCR, yet TCRdb's version contains in-frame clones alone and is incomplete. The top ten hold 2.8% of the sample, which has 180,000 or so clones, just under 80% seen once. Sample: peripheral blood. The receptors derive from a woman of 80 years or more with active or convalescent COVID-19. The CDR3 runs from the conserved cysteine through the conserved F or W. Clone size appears in some rows only: once, few, many, or a class for an expanded clone.

j_call: TRBJ1-1
clone_size: once
v_call: TRBV12-3/TRBV12-4
cdr3_aa: CASSFGQGGEAFF

j_call: TRBJ1-1
clone_size: NA
v_call: TRBV20-1
cdr3_aa: CSARASEAFF

j_call: TRBJ1-2
clone_size: NA
v_call: TRBV7-8
cdr3_aa: CASSSNRLPIPYGYTF

j_call: TRBJ1-1
clone_size: NA
v_call: TRBV5-4
cdr3_aa: CASSLGDRGSTEAFF

j_call: TRBJ1-4
clone_size: few
v_call: TRBV7-2
cdr3_aa: CASSFRATGGSEKLFF

j_call: TRBJ1-2
clone_size: NA
v_call: TRBV20-1
cdr3_aa: CSASEVYGYTF

j_call: TRBJ1-1
clone_size: NA
v_call: TRBV20-1
cdr3_aa: CSASGGRLTEAFF

j_call: TRBJ1-2
clone_size: NA
v_call: TRBV7-2
cdr3_aa: CASSLLTDLYGYTF

j_call: TRBJ1-6
clone_size: NA
v_call: TRBV2
cdr3_aa: CASSENRGYNSPLHF

j_call: TRBJ1-4
clone_size: NA
v_call: TRBV29-1
cdr3_aa: CSVGQPSNEKLFF

j_call: TRBJ2-1
clone_size: NA
v_call: TRBV11-3
cdr3_aa: CASSLEQGAYNEQFF

j_call: TRBJ1-1
clone_size: NA
v_call: TRBV3-1/TRBV3-2
cdr3_aa: CASSQGGGAFF

j_call: TRBJ1-5
clone_size: NA
v_call: TRBV19
cdr3_aa: CASSISRGDQPQHF

j_call: TRBJ2-7
clone_size: NA
v_call: TRBV2
cdr3_aa: CASGTGGTRGEQYF

j_call: TRBJ2-3
clone_size: NA
v_call: TRBV4-1
cdr3_aa: CASSSRLAGANTDTQYF

j_call: TRBJ2-1
clone_size: NA
v_call: TRBV7-8
cdr3_aa: CASSDESGTGNNEQFF

j_call: TRBJ2-1
clone_size: NA
v_call: TRBV28
cdr3_aa: CASSFITGWVNEQFF

j_call: TRBJ2-5
clone_size: NA
v_call: TRBV27
cdr3_aa: CASSFSSGTSGLQETQYF

j_call: TRBJ2-2
clone_size: NA
v_call: TRBV24-1
cdr3_aa: CATQNGGFTGELFF

j_call: TRBJ1-2
clone_size: NA
v_call: TRBV27
cdr3_aa: CASSLRAGPRVSNYGYTF

j_call: TRBJ1-3
clone_size: NA
v_call: TRBV7-2
cdr3_aa: CASSLGELISGNTIYF

j_call: TRBJ2-7
clone_size: NA
v_call: TRBV6-2/TRBV6-3
cdr3_aa: CASSSRDREWSYEQYF

j_call: TRBJ1-1
clone_size: NA
v_call: TRBV5-1
cdr3_aa: CASSRGARMNTEAFF

j_call: TRBJ1-5
clone_size: NA
v_call: TRBV10-3
cdr3_aa: CAISVGLSNQPQHF

j_call: TRBJ1-4
clone_size: NA
v_call: TRBV5-1
cdr3_aa: CASSSATGEKLFF

j_call: TRBJ1-1
clone_size: NA
v_call: TRBV5-8
cdr3_aa: CASSLDRGTEAFF

j_call: TRBJ2-7
clone_size: NA
v_call: TRBV28
cdr3_aa: CASSYPTAAYEQYF

j_call: TRBJ2-1
clone_size: NA
v_call: TRBV6-5
cdr3_aa: CASSWSGFSNEQFF

j_call: TRBJ2-3
clone_size: NA
v_call: TRBV5-8
cdr3_aa: CASSSGLAASTDTQYF

j_call: TRBJ2-5
clone_size: NA
v_call: TRBV11-2
cdr3_aa: CASSSNQETQYF

j_call: TRBJ2-5
clone_size: NA
v_call: TRBV28
cdr3_aa: CASRFRGFETQYF

j_call: TRBJ2-7
clone_size: NA
v_call: TRBV4-3
cdr3_aa: CASSQVWRGGYEQYF

j_call: TRBJ2-5
clone_size: NA
v_call: TRBV2
cdr3_aa: CASSEANRLGETQYF

j_call: TRBJ1-4
clone_size: NA
v_call: TRBV3-1/TRBV3-2
cdr3_aa: CASSLGQGNEKLFF

j_call: TRBJ2-3
clone_size: NA
v_call: TRBV28
cdr3_aa: CASSPQRGGTDTQYF

j_call: TRBJ1-2
clone_size: NA
v_call: TRBV2
cdr3_aa: CASSGQGVYGYTF

j_call: TRBJ2-5
clone_size: NA
v_call: TRBV19
cdr3_aa: CASTKNPGLGRETQYF

j_call: TRBJ1-5
clone_size: NA
v_call: TRBV15
cdr3_aa: CATTQGRHLSNQPQHF

j_call: TRBJ2-3
clone_size: few
v_call: TRBV29-1
cdr3_aa: CSVPDPDIGGTSTDTQYF

j_call: TRBJ2-5
clone_size: NA
v_call: TRBV7-2
cdr3_aa: CASSRTRGETQYF

j_call: TRBJ1-2
clone_size: NA
v_call: TRBV30
cdr3_aa: CAWSDQGSYGYTF

j_call: TRBJ2-3
clone_size: NA
v_call: TRBV6-5
cdr3_aa: CASSYSFRLSTDTQYF

j_call: TRBJ1-2
clone_size: NA
v_call: TRBV10-3
cdr3_aa: CAISESQGLDGYTF

j_call: TRBJ2-3
clone_size: NA
v_call: TRBV11-2
cdr3_aa: CASSLRTSGGATDTQYF